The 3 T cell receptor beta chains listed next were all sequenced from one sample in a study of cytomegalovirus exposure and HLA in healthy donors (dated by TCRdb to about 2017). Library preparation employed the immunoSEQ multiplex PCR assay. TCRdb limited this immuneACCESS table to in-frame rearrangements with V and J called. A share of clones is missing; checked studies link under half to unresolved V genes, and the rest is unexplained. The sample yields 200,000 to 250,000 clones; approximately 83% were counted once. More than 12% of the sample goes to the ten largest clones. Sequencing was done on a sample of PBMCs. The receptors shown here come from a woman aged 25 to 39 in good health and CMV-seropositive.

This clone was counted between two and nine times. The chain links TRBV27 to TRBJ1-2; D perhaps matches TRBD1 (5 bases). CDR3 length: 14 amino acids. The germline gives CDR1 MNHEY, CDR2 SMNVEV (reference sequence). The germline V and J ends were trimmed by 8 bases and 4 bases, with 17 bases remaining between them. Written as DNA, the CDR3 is TGTGCCAGCGCCTCCGGGACGGGAATCTATGGCTACACCTTC. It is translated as CASASGTGIYGYTF.

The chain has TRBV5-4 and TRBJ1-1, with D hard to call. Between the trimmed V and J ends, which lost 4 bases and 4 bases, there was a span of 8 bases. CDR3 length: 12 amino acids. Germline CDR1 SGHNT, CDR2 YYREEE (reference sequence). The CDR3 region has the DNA TGTGCCAGCAGCGTACAGAGCACTGAAGCTTTCTTT. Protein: CASSVQSTEAFF.

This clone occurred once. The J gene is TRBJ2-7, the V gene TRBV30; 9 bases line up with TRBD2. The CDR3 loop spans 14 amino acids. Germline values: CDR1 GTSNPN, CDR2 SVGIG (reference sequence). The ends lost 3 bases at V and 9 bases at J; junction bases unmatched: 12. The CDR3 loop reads CAWSTRAGGPGQYF. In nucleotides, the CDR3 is TGTGCCTGGAGCACTAGAGCGGGAGGTCCAGGGCAGTACTTC.